This TCR beta chain was captured in a study of CD8 T cells in ankylosing spondylitis. General observations from the study: In reactive arthritis synovial fluid and blood, some motif variants had been reported before. Fewer than 10 highly homologous variants formed a TCR beta motif that appeared characteristic of ankylosing spondylitis blood. According to the report, clones linked to the disease were significantly enriched in matched synovial fluid samples taken from ankylosing spondylitis patients.

This clonotype was seen many times. The antigen is unknown. Germline V lookup: CDR1 DFQATT, CDR2 SNEGSKA (reference sequence). V lost 4 bases and J lost 6; bases outside the gene matches: 16. The CDR3 totals 17 residues. Using quantitative 5'-RACE with molecular barcodes, the authors made TCR beta libraries. TCRdb fed the 5' RACE reads into MiXCR, producing one record per CDR3 protein. The sample includes around 150,000 distinct CDR3 sequences, 6% to 8.5% of them seen just once. V gene TRBV20-1 combines with J gene TRBJ1-4; TRBD1 agrees at 8 bases. The sequence derives from a female donor with ankylosing spondylitis or in good health (not recorded which). Sequencing was carried out using blood, either unsorted or a sorted T cell fraction (not recorded which). DNA of the CDR3: TGCAGTGCTACCGGGACAGGACGCATCGGTCTAGATGAAAAACTGTTTTTT. Translating it yields CSATGTGRIGLDEKLFF.